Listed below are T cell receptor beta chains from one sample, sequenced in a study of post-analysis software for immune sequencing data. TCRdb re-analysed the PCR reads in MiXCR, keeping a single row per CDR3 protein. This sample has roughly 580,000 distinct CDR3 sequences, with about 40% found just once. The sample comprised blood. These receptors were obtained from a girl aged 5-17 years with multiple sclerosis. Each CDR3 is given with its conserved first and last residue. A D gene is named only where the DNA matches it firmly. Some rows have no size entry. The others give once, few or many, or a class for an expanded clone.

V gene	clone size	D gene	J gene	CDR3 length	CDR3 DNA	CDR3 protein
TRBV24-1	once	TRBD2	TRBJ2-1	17	TGTGCCACCAGTGATTCCGGGACTAGCGGGGGAAACAATGAGCAGTTCTTC	CATSDSGTSGGNNEQFF
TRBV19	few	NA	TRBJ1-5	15	TGTGCCAGTAGTATCGGCATCATCTCCAATCAGCCCCAGCATTTT	CASSIGIISNQPQHF
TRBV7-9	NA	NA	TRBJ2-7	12	TGTGCCAGCAGAAGCACCTCCTACGAGCAGTACTTC	CASRSTSYEQYF
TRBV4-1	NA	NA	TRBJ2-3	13	TGCGCCAGCAGCCCCCTGGGTGACGATACGCAGTATTTT	CASSPLGDDTQYF
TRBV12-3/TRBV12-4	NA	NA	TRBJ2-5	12	TGTGCCAGCAGTTTGGGTCACGACGAGCGGTACTTC	CASSLGHDERYF
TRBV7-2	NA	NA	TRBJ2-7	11	TGTGCCAGCAGCTTAGGTTACGTGCAGTACTTC	CASSLGYVQYF
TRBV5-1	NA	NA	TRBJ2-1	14	TGCGCCAGCAGAGAAGCCCTAGCCGTAGGTGAGCAGTTCTTC	CASREALAVGEQFF
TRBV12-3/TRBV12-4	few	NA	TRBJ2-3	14	TGTGCCAGCAGTTTTAGACCTAGGGGAGATACGCAGTATTTT	CASSFRPRGDTQYF
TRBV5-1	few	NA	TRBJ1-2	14	TGCGCCAGCAGCTTGGCCAGGGGCTCGGATGGCTACACCTTC	CASSLARGSDGYTF
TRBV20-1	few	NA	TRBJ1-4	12	TGCAGTGCTAGACTGGCTGAAGAAAAACTGTTTTTT	CSARLAEEKLFF